This is a list of T cell receptor beta chains from one sample in a study of cytomegalovirus exposure and HLA in healthy donors. Generated by immunoSEQ multiplex PCR, the TCRdb table keeps only in-frame clones and is missing some. The table has fewer than 250,000 clones, roughly 80% seen once. Material: PBMCs. These receptors all stem from a woman aged 18-30 years in good health and CMV-seronegative. The CDR3 runs from the conserved cysteine through the conserved F or W. The D gene is left open where the match is weak. The listing skips clone size in some rows; elsewhere it reads once, few, many or a size class.

D gene	V gene	J gene	clone size	CDR3 DNA	CDR3 protein
.	TRBV28	TRBJ2-1	.	TGTGCCAGCGGATTCGCGGCGAACTACAATGAGCAGTTCTTC	CASGFAANYNEQFF
TRBD2	TRBV30	TRBJ2-5	once	TGTGCCTATCGGACTAGCGGGAGTGAAGAGACCCAGTACTTC	CAYRTSGSEETQYF
.	TRBV28	TRBJ1-3	once	TGTGCCAGCAGTTTAGGAGGAACTGGAAACACCATATATTTT	CASSLGGTGNTIYF
.	TRBV29-1	TRBJ1-2	.	TGCAGCGTTGGGAGGGTTGGCTATGGCTACACCTTC	CSVGRVGYGYTF
.	TRBV27	TRBJ1-2	.	TGTGCCAGCAGTCTCGGGACAACCTATGGCTACACCTTC	CASSLGTTYGYTF
TRBD2	TRBV30	TRBJ2-1	.	TGTGCCTGGAGTGTAGGGCTAGCGGGAAATGAGCAGTTCTTC	CAWSVGLAGNEQFF
TRBD1	TRBV11-2	TRBJ2-6	once	TGTGCCAGCAGCCCCCCGGGACAGGGGAACTCTGGGGCCAACGTCCTGACTTTC	CASSPPGQGNSGANVLTF
.	TRBV5-6	TRBJ2-3	.	TGTGCCAGCAGCCGCACGCACAGGAGCACAGATACGCAGTATTTT	CASSRTHRSTDTQYF
.	TRBV28	TRBJ1-2	.	TGTGCCAGCAGGGAGTCTCCTGGGGGCAACTATGGCTACACCTTC	CASRESPGGNYGYTF
.	TRBV28	TRBJ2-1	.	TGTGCCAGCAGTCCCACACAGGGAATCTACAATGAGCAGTTCTTC	CASSPTQGIYNEQFF
.	TRBV9	TRBJ1-2	.	TGTGCCAGCAGCGTTGACAGTAGGTATGGCTACACCTTC	CASSVDSRYGYTF
TRBD1	TRBV4-1	TRBJ1-5	.	TGCGCCAGCAGCCTCCCCGGGACAGGGGTCGTTAATCAGCCCCAGCATTTT	CASSLPGTGVVNQPQHF
.	TRBV7-9	TRBJ2-1	.	TGTGCCAGCAGCCTCGGGAGTGAGCAGTTCTTC	CASSLGSEQFF
TRBD2	TRBV11-3	TRBJ2-2	.	TGTGCCAGCAGCCCAACTAGCGGGAGGGGAACCGGGGAGCTGTTTTTT	CASSPTSGRGTGELFF
.	TRBV10-3	TRBJ2-7	.	TGTGCCATCAGTGTCGAGTCAACGTCCGGGGCCTACGAGCAGTACTTC	CAISVESTSGAYEQYF
.	TRBV9	TRBJ1-1	.	TGTGCCAGCAGCGGAGACAGACCTGAAGCTTTCTTT	CASSGDRPEAFF